This TCR beta chain was sequenced for a study of T cells after yellow fever vaccination. There are a few counts of this clonotype. Template switching by 5'RACE produced TCR cDNA, adding a universal primer site and UMIs. TCRdb reprocessed the 5' RACE reads via MiXCR and lists one record per CDR3 protein. The sample yields around 550,000 distinct CDR3 sequences, roughly 21% seen once. V trimming: 5 bases; J trimming: 5 bases; junction bases outside the gene matches: 6. From germline, CDR1 is SSHAT and CDR2 FNYEAQ (reference sequence). The CDR3 length is 16 residues. This clonotype was sampled from a man younger than 40 who received the YFV17D yellow fever vaccine. The V gene is TRBV7-7, the J gene TRBJ2-2; 12 nucleotides line up with TRBD1. The specimen was PBMCs, collected 15 days after the yellow fever booster vaccination. CDR3 region: CASSLGQGALTGELFF. CDR3 DNA: TGTGCCAGCAGCCTGGGACAGGGGGCTTTGACCGGGGAGCTGTTTTTT.